These T cell receptor beta chains were read from a single sample in a study of shared clonotypes between healthy human individuals. Sequenced by immunoSEQ multiplex PCR; TCRdb stores in-frame clones only, minus some. The table has about 2 million clones, just under 95% seen once. What was sequenced was naive CD8+ T cells sorted from blood. These receptors came from a man between 18 and 35 years old in good health. Each CDR3 is given with its conserved first and last residue. Each record gives: V gene, J gene, D gene, clone size, CDR3 DNA, CDR3 protein. D genes are given only for firm matches. Expanded clones get a size class; other rows say once, few or many, or leave the size out.

TRBV6-1	TRBJ2-7	-	-	TGTGCCAGCCGTCCCCCGGGTTCCTACGAGCAGTACTTC	CASRPPGSYEQYF
TRBV11-1	TRBJ2-7	-	-	TGTGCCAGCAGCTTAGGCGGGGGCCGCTACGAGCAGTACTTC	CASSLGGGRYEQYF
TRBV19	TRBJ2-5	-	-	TGTGCCAGTAGTCAAAAAGGGATCCAAGAGACCCAGTACTTC	CASSQKGIQETQYF
TRBV6-5	TRBJ2-2	-	-	TGTGCCAGCAGTGTCTCGAACACCGGGGAGCTGTTTTTT	CASSVSNTGELFF
TRBV2	TRBJ2-2	TRBD1	-	TGTGCCAGCGAGGACAGGGGGAGACGGGCCACCGGGGAGCTGTTTTTT	CASEDRGRRATGELFF
TRBV10-3	TRBJ2-5	TRBD2	-	TGTGCCATCAGTGCCTTCCGCGGGGGGGCCGGAGAGACCCAGTACTTC	CAISAFRGGAGETQYF
TRBV28	TRBJ2-5	-	-	TGTGCCAGCAGTTCCGTCGAACTCCGAGTCCAAGAGACCCAGTACTTC	CASSSVELRVQETQYF
TRBV18	TRBJ1-2	-	-	TGTGCCAGCTCACCCCGCCCAGGGGATGGCTACACCTTC	CASSPRPGDGYTF
TRBV14	TRBJ1-3	-	-	TGTGCCAGCAGCCAATTAACGGGGTTTGGAAACACCATATATTTT	CASSQLTGFGNTIYF
TRBV30	TRBJ2-5	-	-	TGTGCCTGGAGTGTACCGGAGAGGGGACCTCAAGAGACCCAGTACTTC	CAWSVPERGPQETQYF
TRBV5-1	TRBJ2-7	TRBD1	-	TGCGCCAGCAGAAGGGGACAGGGGAACGACGAGCAGTACTTC	CASRRGQGNDEQYF
TRBV21-1	TRBJ1-5	-	-	TGTGCCAGCAGCAATAAGAAGCAGCCCCAGCATTTT	CASSNKKQPQHF
TRBV2	TRBJ2-1	-	-	TGTGCCAGCAGGGACACGGTTTCCTACAATGAGCAGTTCTTC	CASRDTVSYNEQFF
TRBV6-5	TRBJ2-7	-	once	TGTGCCAGCAGTTACGGCGTAGGCGGGCAGTACGAGCAGTACTTC	CASSYGVGGQYEQYF
TRBV4-1	TRBJ2-7	-	-	TGCGCCAGCAGCCAAGTCGGCGGCGAGCAGTACTTC	CASSQVGGEQYF
TRBV7-3	TRBJ2-7	-	-	TGTGCCAGCAGCTTAGGCGGAACCTACGAGCAGTACTTC	CASSLGGTYEQYF
TRBV2	TRBJ2-5	TRBD2	-	TGTGCCAGCAAGAACTCCGGGACTAGCGGAGAGACCCAGTACTTC	CASKNSGTSGETQYF
TRBV4-1	TRBJ2-7	TRBD1	-	TGCGCCAGCAGCCACTCTACCGGGACAGGCTCCTACGAGCAGTACTTC	CASSHSTGTGSYEQYF
TRBV6-1	TRBJ1-1	-	once	TGTGCCAGCAGTGAAGGACTCTGGGGCAGTCTGAACACTGAAGCTTTCTTT	CASSEGLWGSLNTEAFF
TRBV2	TRBJ2-2	-	-	TGTGCCAGCAGTGGAGGGTTCGGGGAGCTGTTTTTT	CASSGGFGELFF
TRBV5-4	TRBJ2-3	-	once	TGTGCCAGCAGCTTGTTGGGAACAGATACGCAGTATTTT	CASSLLGTDTQYF
TRBV13	TRBJ2-2	-	once	TGTGCCATCGGTCTGCGGATCACCGGGGAGCTGTTTTTT	CAIGLRITGELFF